This T cell receptor beta chain was obtained from a study of sequential checkpoint blockade in melanoma. About the research overall: About 90 pretreatment tumor DNA samples were TCRβ immunosequenced.

The CDR3 has 14 residues. V was shortened by 3 bases and J by 3 bases, with 11 bases between the two germline ends. The germline gives CDR1 LNHDA, CDR2 SQIVND (reference sequence). TCRdb's copy holds only in-frame clones and misses some; the assay was immunoSEQ multiplex PCR. The data show about 3,200 clones, about 22% seen once. This sample's treatment: randomized to nivolumab then ipilimumab (arm A) or the reverse (arm B). This clone turned up a few times. The sample in question was tumor tissue (inferred from file names), obtained from a patient given nivolumab and ipilimumab in sequence. The rearrangement joins TRBV19 to TRBJ1-2; D is uncertain. This sequence originates from a human donor with melanoma. The CDR3 sequence is CASSIANSDYGYTF. The CDR3, as DNA: TGTGCCAGTAGTATTGCGAACAGCGACTATGGCTACACCTTC.